This is a list of T cell receptor beta chains from one sample in a study of T cells in Graves' hyperthyroidism and ophthalmopathy. Using its own MiXCR run on the multiplex PCR reads, TCRdb lists one record per CDR3 protein. Here the sample spans hundreds of thousands of distinct CDR3 sequences, about 16% being singletons. The sequenced sample consisted of blood. The receptor set was obtained from a man in his forties with Graves' hyperthyroidism. CDR3s include the opening cysteine and the closing phenylalanine or tryptophan. A D gene is named only where the DNA matches it firmly. Clone size is not always given. Where it is, it says once, few, many or a class for expanded clones.

size,D,J,V,CDR3,DNA
.,TRBD2,TRBJ2-7,TRBV7-2,CASSLVPGGAGSDEQYF,TGTGCCAGCAGCTTAGTACCCGGGGGGGCGGGGTCCGACGAGCAGTACTTC
many,.,TRBJ1-5,TRBV6-2/TRBV6-3,CASSLTNSRQPQHF,TGTGCCAGCAGTTTAACAAACTCGAGGCAGCCCCAGCATTTT
many,.,TRBJ2-7,TRBV5-1,CASSLGGGYYEQYF,TGCGCCAGCAGCTTGGGAGGGGGATACTACGAGCAGTACTTC
many,.,TRBJ1-2,TRBV20-1,CSARTQTTSGDGYTF,TGCAGTGCTAGAACTCAGACAACCTCAGGGGATGGCTACACCTTC
.,.,TRBJ1-1,TRBV6-2/TRBV6-3,CASSSWGSRAEAFF,TGTGCCAGCAGTTCTTGGGGTTCGAGGGCCGAAGCTTTCTTT
many,TRBD2,TRBJ2-7,TRBV5-8,CASSPLSGGTYEQYF,TGTGCCAGCAGCCCCCTTAGCGGGGGGACCTACGAGCAGTACTTC
few,.,TRBJ1-1,TRBV11-2,CASSLLLRGARNTEAFF,TGTGCCAGCAGCTTATTACTTCGGGGGGCGCGGAACACTGAAGCTTTCTTT
.,TRBD1,TRBJ1-6,TRBV3-1,CASSYYGTGYIVAKSPLHF,TGTGCCAGCAGTTACTACGGGACAGGATATATTGTTGCCAAATCACCCCTCCACTTT
many,.,TRBJ2-3,TRBV7-9,CASSLLADTQYF,TGTGCCAGCAGCTTATTGGCAGATACGCAGTATTTT
few,.,TRBJ1-1,TRBV4-3,CASSQTDTNTEAFF,TGCGCCAGCAGCCAAACTGACACGAACACTGAAGCTTTCTTT
many,.,TRBJ1-2,TRBV18,CASSMGTSGYTF,TGTGCCAGCTCGATGGGTACGAGCGGCTACACCTTC
many,.,TRBJ1-2,TRBV4-2,CASSQDAGSPYGYTF,TGTGCCAGCAGCCAAGATGCAGGGAGCCCCTATGGCTACACCTTC
many,.,TRBJ1-5,TRBV2,CASRDSENQPQHF,TGTGCCAGCAGGGACAGCGAGAATCAGCCCCAGCATTTT
few,.,TRBJ1-1,TRBV5-1,CASSLAGYTEAFF,TGCGCCAGCAGCTTGGCTGGGTACACTGAAGCTTTCTTT
many,.,TRBJ1-1,TRBV12-3/TRBV12-4,CASTPWGGGGTEAFF,TGTGCCAGCACCCCTTGGGGGGGCGGAGGCACTGAAGCTTTCTTT
many,.,TRBJ2-7,TRBV7-2,CASSLVYEQYF,TGTGCCAGCAGCTTGGTCTACGAGCAGTACTTC
many,.,TRBJ1-1,TRBV4-3,CASSQDLESGRVGAFF,TGCGCCAGCAGCCAAGATTTAGAGTCCGGGAGGGTCGGAGCTTTCTTT
once,.,TRBJ1-6,TRBV5-6,CASSRGTGRGTSPLHF,TGTGCCAGCAGCAGGGGGACGGGACGGGGGACTTCACCCCTCCACTTT
many,TRBD1,TRBJ1-6,TRBV3-1,CASSQDRVASPLHF,TGTGCCAGCAGCCAGGACAGGGTTGCTTCACCCCTCCACTTT
many,.,TRBJ2-1,TRBV11-2,CASSLEARGNEQFF,TGTGCCAGCAGCTTAGAGGCCAGGGGCAATGAGCAGTTCTTC
many,.,TRBJ1-3,TRBV12-3/TRBV12-4,CATRDSLSGNTIYF,TGTGCCACCCGAGACAGTCTCTCTGGAAACACCATATATTTT
many,.,TRBJ2-7,TRBV20-1,CSADDIYEQYF,TGCAGTGCCGATGACATCTACGAGCAGTACTTC
.,TRBD2,TRBJ2-1,TRBV5-5,CASSFPGLADEQFF,TGTGCCAGCAGCTTCCCGGGACTAGCCGATGAGCAGTTCTTC
many,.,TRBJ2-7,TRBV28,CASSFGVYYEQYF,TGTGCCAGCAGTTTCGGGGTATACTACGAGCAGTACTTC
.,.,TRBJ1-3,TRBV5-1,CASSSTAGNTIYF,TGCGCCAGCAGCAGCACAGCTGGAAACACCATATATTTT